The clone carrying this TCR beta chain appeared many times. Its antigen remains unidentified. The data belong to a study of early T cells in non-severe SARS-CoV-2 infection. Study-wide results and limits: The VDJdb matching leaned toward anti-spike CD8 responses and overlooked private and CD4 specificities.

Individual cDNA molecules received unique molecular identifiers. Using its own MiXCR run on the 5' RACE reads, TCRdb lists one record per CDR3 protein. The sample comprises around 84,000 distinct CDR3 sequences, more than 9% of which are singletons, and 7% to 9% rests with the top ten. V dropped 4 bases and J dropped 5; count of bases not matched to a gene: 5. CDR1 and CDR2 from the germline V gene are LGHDT and YNNKEL (reference sequence). The CDR3 extends over 14 amino acids. Sample: whole blood, taken at baseline. The receptor was isolated from an adult who was a healthcare worker with PCR-confirmed SARS-CoV-2 infection or an uninfected control (not recorded which). The V gene is TRBV3-1, the J gene TRBJ2-5, with 9 positions matching TRBD1. CDR3 sequence: CASSPSTGGETQYF. CDR3 nucleotides: TGTGCCAGCAGCCCCTCGACAGGGGGTGAGACCCAGTACTTC.